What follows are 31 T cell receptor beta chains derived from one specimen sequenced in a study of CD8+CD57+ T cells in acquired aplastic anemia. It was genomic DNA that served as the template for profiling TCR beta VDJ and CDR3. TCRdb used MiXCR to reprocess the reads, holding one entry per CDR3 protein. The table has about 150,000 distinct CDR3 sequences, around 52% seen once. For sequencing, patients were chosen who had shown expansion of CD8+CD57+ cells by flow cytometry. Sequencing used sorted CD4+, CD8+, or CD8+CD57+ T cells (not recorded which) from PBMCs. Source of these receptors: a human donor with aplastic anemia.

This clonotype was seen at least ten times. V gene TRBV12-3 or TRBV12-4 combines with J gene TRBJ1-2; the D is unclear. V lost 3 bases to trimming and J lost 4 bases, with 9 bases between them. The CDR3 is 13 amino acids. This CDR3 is CASSFPGSYGYTF. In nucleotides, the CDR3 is TGTGCCAGCAGTTTCCCGGGCTCCTATGGCTACACCTTC.

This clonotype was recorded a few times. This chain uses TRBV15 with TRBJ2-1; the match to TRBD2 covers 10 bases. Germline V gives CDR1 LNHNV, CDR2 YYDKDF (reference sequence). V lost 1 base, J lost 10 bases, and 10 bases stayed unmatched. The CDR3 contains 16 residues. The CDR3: CATSRGSSGGGNEQFF. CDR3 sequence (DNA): TGTGCCACCAGCAGAGGGTCAAGCGGGGGGGGTAACGAGCAGTTCTTC.

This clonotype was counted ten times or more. CDR3 nucleotide sequence: TGTGCCAGTCCCGGGACAGGGACCCACGAGCAGTACTTC. Translating gives CASPGTGTHEQYF. This chain connects TRBV6-1 to TRBJ2-7; 9 bases fit TRBD1. V shed 9 bases and J 5 bases; nucleotides not matched to a gene: 8. This CDR3 has 13 residues. Per germline, CDR1 MNHNS and CDR2 SASEGT.

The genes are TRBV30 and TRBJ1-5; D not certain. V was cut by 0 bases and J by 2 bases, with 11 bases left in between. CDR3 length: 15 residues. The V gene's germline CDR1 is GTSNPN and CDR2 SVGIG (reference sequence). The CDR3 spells CAWSVSGIGNQPQHF. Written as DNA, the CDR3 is TGTGCCTGGAGTGTAAGCGGGATAGGCAATCAGCCCCAGCATTTT.

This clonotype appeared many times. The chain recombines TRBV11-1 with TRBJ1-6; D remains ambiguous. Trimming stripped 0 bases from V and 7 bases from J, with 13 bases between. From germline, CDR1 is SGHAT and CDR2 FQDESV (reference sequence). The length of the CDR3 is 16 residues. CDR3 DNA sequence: TGTGCCAGCAGCTTAGCGAAGGGAGGGCCGAATTCACCCCTCCACTTT. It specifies CASSLAKGGPNSPLHF.

The CDR3 region has the DNA TGCGCCAGCAGCCAGGTCCCGACTAGCGGGGGGGGGTACGAGCAGTACTTC. It specifies CASSQVPTSGGGYEQYF. The chain uses TRBV4-1 and TRBJ2-7; TRBD2 aligns across 14 bases. The V gene end was trimmed by 3 bases and the J gene end by 4 bases; junction bases not matched to a gene: 8. The CDR3 is 17 residues long. Germline V gives CDR1 MGHRA, CDR2 YSYEKL.

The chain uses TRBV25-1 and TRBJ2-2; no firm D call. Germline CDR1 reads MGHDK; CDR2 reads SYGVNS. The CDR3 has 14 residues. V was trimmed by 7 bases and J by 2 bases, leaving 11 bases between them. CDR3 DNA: TGTGCCAGCACCCCCGGCGCTAACACCGGGGAGCTGTTTTTT. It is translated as CASTPGANTGELFF.

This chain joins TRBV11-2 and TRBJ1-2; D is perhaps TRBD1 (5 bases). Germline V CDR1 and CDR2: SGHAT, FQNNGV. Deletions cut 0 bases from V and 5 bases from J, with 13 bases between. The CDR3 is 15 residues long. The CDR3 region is CASSLDRQGRYGYTF. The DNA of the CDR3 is TGTGCCAGCAGCTTAGATCGGCAGGGAAGGTATGGCTACACCTTC.

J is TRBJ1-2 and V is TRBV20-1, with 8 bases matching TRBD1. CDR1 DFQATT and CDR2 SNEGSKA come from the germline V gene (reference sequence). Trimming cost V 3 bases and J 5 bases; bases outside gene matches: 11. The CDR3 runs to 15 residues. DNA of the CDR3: TGCAGTGCTAGCCCGACAGGGGTGAAAGGGTATGGCTACACCTTC. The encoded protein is CSASPTGVKGYGYTF.

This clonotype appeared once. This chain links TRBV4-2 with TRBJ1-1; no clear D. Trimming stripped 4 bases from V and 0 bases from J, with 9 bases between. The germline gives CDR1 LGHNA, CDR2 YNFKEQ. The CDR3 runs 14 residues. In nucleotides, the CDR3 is TGTGCCAGCAGCCCACTCGGTCTGAACACTGAAGCTTTCTTT. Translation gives CASSPLGLNTEAFF.

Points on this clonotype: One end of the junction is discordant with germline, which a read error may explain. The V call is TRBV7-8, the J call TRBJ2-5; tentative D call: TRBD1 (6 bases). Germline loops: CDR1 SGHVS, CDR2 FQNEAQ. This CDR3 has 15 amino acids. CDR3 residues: CAGSSTTQGGETQYF. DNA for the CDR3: TGTGCCGGCAGCTCTACCACACAGGGTGGTGAGACCCAGTACTTC.

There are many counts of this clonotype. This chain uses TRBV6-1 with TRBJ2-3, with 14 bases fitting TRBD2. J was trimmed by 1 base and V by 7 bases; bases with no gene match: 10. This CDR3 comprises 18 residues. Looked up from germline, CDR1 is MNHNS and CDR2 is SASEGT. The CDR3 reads CASTPGTSGSFGTDTQYF. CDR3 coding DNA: TGTGCCAGCACCCCCGGGACTAGCGGGAGTTTCGGCACAGATACGCAGTATTTT.

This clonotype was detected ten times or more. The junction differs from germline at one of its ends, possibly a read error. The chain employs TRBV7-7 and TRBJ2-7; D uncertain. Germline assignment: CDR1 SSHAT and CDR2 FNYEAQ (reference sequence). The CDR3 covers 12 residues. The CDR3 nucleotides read TGTGCTAGCAGCCCGGACGGATACGAGCAGTACTTC. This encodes CASSPDGYEQYF. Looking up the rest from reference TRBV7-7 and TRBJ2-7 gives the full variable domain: GAGVSQSPRYKVTKRGQDVTLRCDPISSHATLYWYQQALGQGPEFLTYFNYEAQPDKSGLPSDRFSAERPEGSISTLTIQRTEQRDSAMYRCASSPDGYEQYFGPGTRLTVT.

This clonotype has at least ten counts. The CDR3, as DNA: TGTGCCAGCAGAGGGTTGAGGGAGACCCAGTACTTC. Its translation is CASRGLRETQYF. This chain connects TRBV27 to TRBJ2-5; D is unresolved. The germline CDR1 and CDR2 sequences are MNHEY and SMNVEV (reference sequence). V lost 6 bases to trimming and J lost 5 bases, with 10 bases between them. The CDR3 is made up of 12 amino acids.

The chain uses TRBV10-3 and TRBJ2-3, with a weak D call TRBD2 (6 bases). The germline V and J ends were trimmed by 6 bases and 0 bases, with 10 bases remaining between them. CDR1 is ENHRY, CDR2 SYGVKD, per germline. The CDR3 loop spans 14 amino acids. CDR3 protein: CAISKSGSTDTQYF. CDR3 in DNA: TGTGCCATCAGCAAAAGCGGGAGCACAGATACGCAGTATTTT.

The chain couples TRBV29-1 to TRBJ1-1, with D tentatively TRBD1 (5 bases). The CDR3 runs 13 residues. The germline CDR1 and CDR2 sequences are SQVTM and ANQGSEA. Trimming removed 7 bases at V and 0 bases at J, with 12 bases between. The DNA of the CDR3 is TGCAGCGCGAGAGACAGAGTGAACACTGAAGCTTTCTTT. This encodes CSARDRVNTEAFF.

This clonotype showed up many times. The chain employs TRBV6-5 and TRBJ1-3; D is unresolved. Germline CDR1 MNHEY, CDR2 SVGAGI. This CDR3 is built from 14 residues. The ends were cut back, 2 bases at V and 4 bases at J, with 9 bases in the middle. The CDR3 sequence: CASSYGVAGNTIYF. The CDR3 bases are TGTGCCAGCAGTTACGGTGTCGCGGGAAACACCATATATTTT.

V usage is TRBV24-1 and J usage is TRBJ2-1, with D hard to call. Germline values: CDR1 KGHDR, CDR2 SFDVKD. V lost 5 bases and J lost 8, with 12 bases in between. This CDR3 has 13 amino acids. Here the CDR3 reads CATSADGLDEQFF. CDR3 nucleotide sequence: TGTGCCACCAGTGCCGACGGTCTCGATGAGCAGTTCTTC.

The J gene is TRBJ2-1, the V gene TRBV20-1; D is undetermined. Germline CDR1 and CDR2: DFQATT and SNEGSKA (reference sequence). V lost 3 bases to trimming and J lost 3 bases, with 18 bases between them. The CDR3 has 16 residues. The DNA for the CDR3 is TGCAGTGCTAGTCCCCCCAGCCGAACAGTCTACAATGAGCAGTTCTTC. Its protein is CSASPPSRTVYNEQFF.

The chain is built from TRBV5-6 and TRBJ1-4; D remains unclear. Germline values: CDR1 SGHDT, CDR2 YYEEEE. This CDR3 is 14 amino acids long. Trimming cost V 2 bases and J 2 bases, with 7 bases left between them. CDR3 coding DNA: TGTGCCAGCAGCTTTCGTCGGACTAATGAAAAACTGTTTTTT. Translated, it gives CASSFRRTNEKLFF.

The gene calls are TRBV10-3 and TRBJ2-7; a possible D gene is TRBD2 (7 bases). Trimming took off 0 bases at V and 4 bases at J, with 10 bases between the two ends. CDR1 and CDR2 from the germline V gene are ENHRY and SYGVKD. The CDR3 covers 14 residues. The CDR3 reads CAISESEGGYEQYF. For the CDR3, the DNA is TGTGCCATCAGTGAGTCAGAGGGGGGGTACGAGCAGTACTTC.

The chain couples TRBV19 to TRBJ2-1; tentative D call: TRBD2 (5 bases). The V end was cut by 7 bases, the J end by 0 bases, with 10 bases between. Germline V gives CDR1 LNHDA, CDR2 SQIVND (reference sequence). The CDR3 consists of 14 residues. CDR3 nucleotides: TGTGCCAGTACCTCGGACTTCTCCTACAATGAGCAGTTCTTC. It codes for CASTSDFSYNEQFF.

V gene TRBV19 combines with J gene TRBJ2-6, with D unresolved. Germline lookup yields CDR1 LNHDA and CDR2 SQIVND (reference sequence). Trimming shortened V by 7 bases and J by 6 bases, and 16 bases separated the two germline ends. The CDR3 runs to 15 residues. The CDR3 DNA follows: TGTGCCAGTAAATCTCTAACGACCTTGGCCAACGTCCTGACTTTC. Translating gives CASKSLTTLANVLTF.

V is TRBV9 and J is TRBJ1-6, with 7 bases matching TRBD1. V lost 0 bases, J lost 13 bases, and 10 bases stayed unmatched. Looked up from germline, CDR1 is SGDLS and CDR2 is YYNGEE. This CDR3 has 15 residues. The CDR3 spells CASSVDGTEVSPLHF. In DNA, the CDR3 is TGTGCCAGCAGCGTAGATGGGACAGAAGTCTCGCCCCTCCACTTT.

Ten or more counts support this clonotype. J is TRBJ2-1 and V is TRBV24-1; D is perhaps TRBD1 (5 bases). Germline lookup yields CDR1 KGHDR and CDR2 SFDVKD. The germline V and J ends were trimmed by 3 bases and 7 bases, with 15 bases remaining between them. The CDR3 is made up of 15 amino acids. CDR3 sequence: CATSDVQGMLNEQFF. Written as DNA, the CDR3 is TGTGCCACCAGTGATGTCCAGGGAATGTTGAATGAGCAGTTCTTC.

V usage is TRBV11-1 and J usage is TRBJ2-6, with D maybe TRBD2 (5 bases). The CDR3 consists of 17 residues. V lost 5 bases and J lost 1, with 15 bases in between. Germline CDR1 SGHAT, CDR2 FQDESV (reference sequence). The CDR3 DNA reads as TGTGCCAGCAGCCTAGGTCTGGGAGTATCTGGGGCCAACGTCCTGACTTTC. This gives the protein CASSLGLGVSGANVLTF.

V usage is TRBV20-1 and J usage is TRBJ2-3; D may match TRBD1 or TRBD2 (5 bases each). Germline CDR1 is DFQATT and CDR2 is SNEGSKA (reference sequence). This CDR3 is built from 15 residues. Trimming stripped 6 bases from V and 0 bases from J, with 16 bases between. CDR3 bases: TGCAGTGCGCTCACCGGGACGCCAAGCACAGATACGCAGTATTTT. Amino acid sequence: CSALTGTPSTDTQYF.

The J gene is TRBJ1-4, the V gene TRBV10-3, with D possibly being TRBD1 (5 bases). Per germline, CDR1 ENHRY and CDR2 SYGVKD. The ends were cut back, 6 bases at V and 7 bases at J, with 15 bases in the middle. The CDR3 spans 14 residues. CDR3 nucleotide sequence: TGTGCCATCAGCGGGGGATCGTCATCTGAAAAACTGTTTTTT. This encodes CAISGGSSSEKLFF.

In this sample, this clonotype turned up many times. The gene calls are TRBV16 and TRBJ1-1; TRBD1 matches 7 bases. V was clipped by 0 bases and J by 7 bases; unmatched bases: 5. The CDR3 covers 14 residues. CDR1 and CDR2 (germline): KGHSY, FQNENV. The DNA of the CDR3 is TGTGCCAGCAGCCAATCGTTAGGGGGCGGTGAAGCTTTCTTT. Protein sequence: CASSQSLGGGEAFF.

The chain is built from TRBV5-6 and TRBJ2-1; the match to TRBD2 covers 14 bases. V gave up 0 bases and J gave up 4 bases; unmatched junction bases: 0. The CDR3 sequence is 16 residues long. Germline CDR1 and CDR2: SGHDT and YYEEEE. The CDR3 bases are TGTGCCAGCAGCTTGGGACTAGCGGGAGGGTACAATGAGCAGTTCTTC. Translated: CASSLGLAGGYNEQFF.

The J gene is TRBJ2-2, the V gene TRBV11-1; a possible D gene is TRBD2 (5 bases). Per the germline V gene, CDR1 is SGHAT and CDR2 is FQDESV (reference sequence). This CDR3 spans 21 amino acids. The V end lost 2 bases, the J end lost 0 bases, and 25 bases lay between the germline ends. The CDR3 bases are TGTGCCAGCAGCTTATTCTTATTGGGGAGTAGTAGTAGCTCGAACACCGGGGAGCTGTTTTTT. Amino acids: CASSLFLLGSSSSSNTGELFF.